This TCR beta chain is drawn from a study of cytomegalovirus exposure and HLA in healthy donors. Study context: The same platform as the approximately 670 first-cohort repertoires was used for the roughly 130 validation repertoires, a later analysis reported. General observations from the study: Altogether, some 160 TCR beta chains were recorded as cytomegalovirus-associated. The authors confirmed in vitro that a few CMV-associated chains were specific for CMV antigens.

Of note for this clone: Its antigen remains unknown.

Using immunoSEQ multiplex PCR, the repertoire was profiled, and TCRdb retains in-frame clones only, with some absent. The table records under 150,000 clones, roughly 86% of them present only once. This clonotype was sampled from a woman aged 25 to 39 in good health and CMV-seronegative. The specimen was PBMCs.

The CDR3 region has the DNA TGCGCCAGCAGCTCAGGACAGGGGGTGAACACTGAAGCTTTCTTT. Translation: CASSSGQGVNTEAFF. The chain recombines TRBV5-1 with TRBJ1-1, with 10 nucleotides matching TRBD1. The CDR3 consists of 15 residues. Germline values: CDR1 SGHRS, CDR2 YFSETQ. With V trimmed by 3 bases and J by 0 bases, 2 bases remained unmatched.